This T cell receptor beta chain was documented in a study of STAT5B mutations in CD4+ large granular lymphocyte leukemia. Clones were read by immunoSEQ multiplex PCR, and TCRdb kept only the in-frame ones, dropping some. The profile shows almost 20,000 clones, approximately 84% of them singletons. Study observations and caveats: Main leukemic clonotypes were patient-specific, but about 26% appeared at low frequency elsewhere.

The V end lost 6 bases, the J end lost 0 bases, and 15 bases lay between the germline ends. Germline values: CDR1 KGHSH, CDR2 LQKENI. This CDR3 has 15 amino acids. Comments on this clone: Its antigen is unknown.

The sequence was obtained from a human donor in good health. This chain links TRBV18 with TRBJ2-7; no clear D. Sequences were obtained from CD4+ T cells from blood buffy coats. The CDR3 DNA follows: TGTGCCAGCTCTGGCTCGGCAGGTTTCTCCTACGAGCAGTACTTC. Its protein is CASSGSAGFSYEQYF. Drawing the rest from reference TRBV18 and TRBJ2-7, the complete variable domain is NAGVMQNPRHLVRRRGQEARLRCSPMKGHSHVYWYRQLPEEGLKFMVYLQKENIIDESGMPKERFSAEFPKEGPSILRIQQVVRGDSAAYFCASSGSAGFSYEQYFGPGTRLTVT.